This TCR beta chain was sequenced for a study of T cells in Graves' hyperthyroidism and ophthalmopathy. The study, taken as a whole, reports: Ophthalmopathy got predicted by the model a median about six months before its onset.

In its sample, this clonotype was seen many times. Its matching antigen is unknown. TCR beta CDR3 region amplification was performed from RNA transcripts. TCR CDR3 regions were first amplified by RT-PCR with HTBI primers. MiXCR, applied by TCRdb to the multiplex PCR reads, yields one record per CDR3 protein. The sample shows fewer than 550,000 distinct CDR3 sequences, less than 20% of them seen only once. The CDR3 spans 14 residues. V lost 7 bases and J lost 4, with 15 bases in between. The receptor's source is a woman between 18 and 30 years old with Graves' hyperthyroidism. Sequenced sample: blood. The chain has TRBV12-3 or TRBV12-4 and TRBJ2-3, with TRBD2 as a possible D gene (6 bases). CDR3: CASMSGRGPDTQYF. CDR3 in DNA: TGTGCCAGCATGTCCGGGAGAGGCCCAGATACGCAGTATTTT.